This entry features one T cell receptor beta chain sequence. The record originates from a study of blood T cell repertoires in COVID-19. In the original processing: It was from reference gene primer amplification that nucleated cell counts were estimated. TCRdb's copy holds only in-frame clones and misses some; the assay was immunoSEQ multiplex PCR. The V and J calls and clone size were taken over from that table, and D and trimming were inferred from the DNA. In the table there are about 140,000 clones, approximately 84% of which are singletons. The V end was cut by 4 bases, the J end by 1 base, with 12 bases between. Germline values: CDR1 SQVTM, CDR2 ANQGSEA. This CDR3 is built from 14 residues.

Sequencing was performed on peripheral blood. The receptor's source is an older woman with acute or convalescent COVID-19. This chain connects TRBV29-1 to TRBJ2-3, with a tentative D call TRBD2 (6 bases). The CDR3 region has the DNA TGCAGCGTTGGGGAGGTCAGCCGCACAGATACGCAGTATTTT. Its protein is CSVGEVSRTDTQYF.